These 9 T cell receptor beta chains were sequenced from one sample in a study of T cell repertoires in cytomegalovirus infection. These TCRs are of unknown antigen specificity. TCRdb processed the reads anew with MiXCR; each CDR3 protein has one entry. The sample consists of hundreds of thousands of distinct CDR3 sequences, roughly 30% of them appearing once. This sample comprised cultured CD8+ T cells from PBMCs, obtained from culture after CMV antigen stimulation. The receptors originated from a human donor in good health (CMV status not recorded). Some clones in this sample may be carry-over from other donors' samples.

J is TRBJ2-5 and V is TRBV7-9; tentatively, D is TRBD2 (5 bases). V gave up 1 base and J gave up 5 bases, with 11 bases separating them. The CDR3 length is 14 residues. Germline CDR1 is SEHNR and CDR2 is FQNEAQ (reference sequence). The CDR3 nucleotides read TGTGCCAGCAGCTTAGGTGCTAGCTTGGAGACCCAGTACTTC. Translated: CASSLGASLETQYF.

This clonotype came up a few times. V gene TRBV7-9 combines with J gene TRBJ1-2; 9 bases line up with TRBD1. The V and J ends lost 6 bases and 8 bases, in that order; junction bases with no gene match: 10. CDR1 and CDR2 from the germline V gene are SEHNR and FQNEAQ (reference sequence). The CDR3 is 14 residues long. The chain's CDR3 is CASRLITGGRGYTF. The CDR3 DNA reads as TGTGCCAGCAGACTCATAACAGGGGGCCGGGGCTACACCTTC. Looking up the rest from reference TRBV7-9 and TRBJ1-2 gives the full variable domain: DTGVSQNPRHKITKRGQNVTFRCDPISEHNRLYWYRQTLGQGPEFLTYFQNEAQLEKSRLLSDRFSAERPKGSFSTLEIQRTEQGDSAMYLCASRLITGGRGYTFGSGTRLTVV.

This clonotype was detected many times. The chain uses TRBV7-6 and TRBJ2-1, with TRBD1 matching 11 bases. J lost 2 bases, V lost 2 bases, and 2 bases had no gene match. CDR1 SGHVS and CDR2 FNYEAQ come from the germline V gene. This CDR3 has 16 residues. CDR3 loop: CASSLRDRGTYNEQFF. CDR3 sequence (DNA): TGTGCCAGCAGCTTAAGGGACAGGGGGACCTACAATGAGCAGTTCTTC.

The chain links TRBV15 to TRBJ2-1; no firm D call. This CDR3 is 15 amino acids long. Germline V CDR1 and CDR2: LNHNV, YYDKDF (reference sequence). V dropped 0 bases and J dropped 7 bases, with 13 bases sitting between them. CDR3 coding DNA: TGTGCCACCAGCAGAGATAGGGATAGAAGAAATGAGCAGTTCTTC. Encoded protein: CATSRDRDRRNEQFF.

In nucleotides, the CDR3 is TGTGCCGTTGAGGCAGGGGGTAAAGGCACTGAAGCTTTCTTT. Translated, it gives CAVEAGGKGTEAFF. The genes are TRBV6-2 or TRBV6-3 and TRBJ1-1; TRBD1 aligns across 7 bases. Germline V lookup: CDR1 MNHEY, CDR2 SVGEGT. This CDR3 is built from 14 residues. With V trimmed by 11 bases and J by 4 bases, 13 bases remained unmatched.

This rearrangement joins TRBV7-3 to TRBJ1-1; a weak D match, TRBD1 (5 bases). The CDR3 has 13 residues. The V end was cut by 7 bases, the J end by 1 base, with 10 bases between. CDR1 SGHTA and CDR2 FQGTGA come from the germline V gene. The CDR3 loop reads CASTIGGNTEAFF. CDR3 nucleotide sequence: TGTGCCAGCACCATCGGGGGGAACACTGAAGCTTTCTTT.

The rearrangement joins TRBV24-1 to TRBJ2-2, with no clear D. The germline V gene encodes CDR1 KGHDR and CDR2 SFDVKD. The length of the CDR3 is 12 residues. Trimming took off 5 bases at V and 6 bases at J, with 6 bases between the two ends. CDR3 DNA sequence: TGTGCCACCAGTGTAACGGCCGGGGAGCTGTTTTTT. This sequence encodes CATSVTAGELFF.

A few counts support this clonotype. The gene calls are TRBV12-3 or TRBV12-4 and TRBJ2-5, with 7 positions matching TRBD1. V lost 4 bases to trimming and J lost 3 bases; unmatched junction nucleotides: 5. This CDR3 has 14 residues. The DNA for the CDR3 is TGTGCCAGCAGTTACAGGGGACCCAAAGAGACCCAGTACTTC. It specifies CASSYRGPKETQYF.

The gene calls are TRBV27 and TRBJ2-1; no clear D. The CDR3 contains 16 residues. The germline CDR1 and CDR2 sequences are MNHEY and SMNVEV (reference sequence). Trimming removed 1 base at V and 0 bases at J, with 10 bases between. The CDR3 sequence is CASSLWLSYSYNEQFF. CDR3 DNA: TGTGCCAGCAGTTTATGGTTATCCTACTCCTACAATGAGCAGTTCTTC.